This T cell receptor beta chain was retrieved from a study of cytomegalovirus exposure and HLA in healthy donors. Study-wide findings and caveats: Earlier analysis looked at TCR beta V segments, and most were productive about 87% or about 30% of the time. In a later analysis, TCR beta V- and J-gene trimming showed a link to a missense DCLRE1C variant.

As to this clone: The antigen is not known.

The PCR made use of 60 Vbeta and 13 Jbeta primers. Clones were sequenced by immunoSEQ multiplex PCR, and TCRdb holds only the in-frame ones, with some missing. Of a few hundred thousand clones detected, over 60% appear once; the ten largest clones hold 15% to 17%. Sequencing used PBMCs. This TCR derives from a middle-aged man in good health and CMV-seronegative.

The CDR3 DNA sequence: TGTGCCAGCAGTACCGGGGACTGGAACGAGCAGTACTTC. Its protein is CASSTGDWNEQYF. The chain has TRBV6-6 and TRBJ2-7; D possibly corresponds to TRBD2 (6 bases). CDR1 is MNHNY, CDR2 SVGAGI, per germline (reference sequence). This CDR3 has 13 amino acids. The V and J ends lost 5 bases and 5 bases respectively, with 13 bases between them.